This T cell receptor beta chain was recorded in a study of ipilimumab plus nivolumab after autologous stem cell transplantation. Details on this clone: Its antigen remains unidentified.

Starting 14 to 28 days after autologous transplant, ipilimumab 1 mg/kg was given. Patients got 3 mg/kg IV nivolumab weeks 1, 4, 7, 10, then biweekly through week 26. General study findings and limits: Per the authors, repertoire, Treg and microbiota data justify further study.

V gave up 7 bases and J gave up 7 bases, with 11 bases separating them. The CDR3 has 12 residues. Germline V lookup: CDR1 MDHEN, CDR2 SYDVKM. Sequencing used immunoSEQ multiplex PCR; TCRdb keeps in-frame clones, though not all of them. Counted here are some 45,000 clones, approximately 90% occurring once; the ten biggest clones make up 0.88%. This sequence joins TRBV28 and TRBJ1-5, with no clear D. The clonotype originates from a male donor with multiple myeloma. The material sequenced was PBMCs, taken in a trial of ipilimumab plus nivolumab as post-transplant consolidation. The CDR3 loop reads CASTPLGQPQHF. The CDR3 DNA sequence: TGTGCCAGCACCCCCCTAGGCCAGCCCCAGCATTTT.